A selection of T cell receptor beta chains follows, all from one sample in a study of T cells after posttransplantation cyclophosphamide. TCRdb's copy holds only in-frame clones and misses some; the assay was immunoSEQ multiplex PCR. The table has roughly 42,000 clones, 80% to 95% seen once; the top ten hold roughly 2.5%. The specimen was PBMCs, collected roughly 59 days after allogeneic stem cell transplant with posttransplant cyclophosphamide. These receptors were collected from a male patient between 60 and 69 years old who received an allogeneic stem cell transplant from a related donor and was CMV-positive. Some T cells here may be from the graft donor. Both conserved end residues are part of each CDR3. The size of a clone is reported for some rows only, either as once, few or many, or as a class for expanded clones.

V gene	J gene	clone size	CDR3 protein
TRBV12-5	TRBJ2-5	-	CASERGGGQETQYF
TRBV9	TRBJ1-1	-	CASTQGMNTEAFF
TRBV9	TRBJ2-3	-	CASSIRDYTDTQYF
TRBV7-2	TRBJ2-2	-	CASSSSGLPTGELFF
TRBV5-1	TRBJ2-7	-	CASSLAGYYEQYF
TRBV27	TRBJ1-6	-	CASSPGRDRSPLHF
TRBV6-5	TRBJ1-2	-	CASLRGDSYGYTF
TRBV19	TRBJ1-1	once	CASSLQTGVNTEAFF
TRBV6-6	TRBJ1-5	-	CASSIHRDSNQPQHF
TRBV19	TRBJ1-1	-	CASTPGDTEAFF
TRBV5-5	TRBJ2-3	-	CASRPIGAGDTQYF
TRBV5-1	TRBJ2-7	-	CASSLWGGPYEQYF
TRBV6-1	TRBJ1-2	-	CAVDKGVYGYTF
TRBV14	TRBJ1-2	-	CASSQDFGLHYGYTF
TRBV6-1	TRBJ2-3	-	CASSEDPGGRDDTQYF
TRBV5-1	TRBJ2-1	-	CASSLGPVASSYNEQFF
TRBV11-2	TRBJ1-2	-	CASTLSDSPQIRYTF
TRBV27	TRBJ1-2	-	CASSKSTTGTGRHLYGYTF
TRBV11-2	TRBJ2-1	-	CASSPNLAGAYNEQFF
TRBV6-5	TRBJ2-5	-	CATARGPTGGETQYF
TRBV27	TRBJ2-3	-	CASCHLSGINTDTQYF
TRBV2	TRBJ2-3	once	CASSGQGDTDTQYF
TRBV6-1	TRBJ1-3	-	CASSERLGGVSSGNTIYF
TRBV4-1	TRBJ2-1	-	CASSQERQVYYNEQFF
TRBV6-1	TRBJ1-1	-	CASSGDPGSFYYGDTEAFF
TRBV7-8	TRBJ2-5	-	CASSLVAEIGETQYF
TRBV2	TRBJ2-1	-	CASSGLAGGSEQFF
TRBV28	TRBJ2-3	-	CASSSGTSRDTQYF